What follows describes a single T cell receptor (beta chain). As yet, its antigen is unknown. The source of the sample is a study of T cell responses to AZD1222 COVID-19 vaccine. CDR1 is SGHVS and CDR2 is FNYEAQ in the germline V gene. The CDR3 is made up of 15 amino acids. V gave up 0 bases and J gave up 3 bases; unmatched junction bases: 4. The data were produced by immunoSEQ multiplex PCR, yet TCRdb's version contains in-frame clones alone and is incomplete. The sample contains some 70,000 clones, 82% of which appear only once. Broader study findings: Sampling captured repertoires only after the peak T cell response.

The chain has TRBV7-6 and TRBJ1-1; TRBD1 matches at 7 bases. The sample in question was peripheral blood, obtained on day 0 of AZD1222 vaccination. The TCR was taken from an adult in good health. The CDR3 protein is CASSLAETGYTEAFF. The CDR3 DNA follows: TGTGCCAGCAGCTTAGCGGAGACAGGGTACACTGAAGCTTTCTTT. Full variable domain (missing parts from reference TRBV7-6 and TRBJ1-1): GAGVSQSPRYKVTKRGQDVALRCDPISGHVSLYWYRQALGQGPEFLTYFNYEAQQDKSGLPNDRFSAERPEGSISTLTIQRTEQRDSAMYRCASSLAETGYTEAFFGQGTRLTVV.